The 17 T cell receptor beta chains given below trace back to one sample, sequenced in a study of blood T cell repertoires in COVID-19. Produced via immunoSEQ multiplex PCR; TCRdb's table is partial and in-frame only. The sample has 200,000 to 250,000 clones, around 87% seen once; the top ten hold roughly 1.6%. Specimen: PBMCs or T cells enriched from blood (not recorded which). The receptors shown here come from a woman between 50 and 59 years old who had recovered from COVID-19.

This clone was detected only a few times. The chain has TRBV4-1 and TRBJ2-2; D unresolved. There are 16 residues in the CDR3. The V gene's germline CDR1 is MGHRA and CDR2 YSYEKL. The V and J ends lost 2 bases and 0 bases respectively, with 10 bases between them. The CDR3 reads CASSQTESSNTGELFF. CDR3 nucleotide sequence: TGCGCCAGCAGCCAAACGGAGTCTTCGAACACCGGGGAGCTGTTTTTT.

This clone was seen a single time. The chain links TRBV14 to TRBJ2-3; the match to TRBD2 covers 7 bases. CDR1 and CDR2 (germline): SGHDN, FVKESK. V trimming: 7 bases; J trimming: 6 bases; junction bases outside the gene matches: 16. This CDR3 comprises 16 residues. In nucleotides, the CDR3 is TGTGCCAGCATCAGATTAGCGGGCTACTCGGCGGATACGCAGTATTTT. Its translation is CASIRLAGYSADTQYF.

The V gene is TRBV7-9, the J gene TRBJ1-2; 8 nucleotides align to TRBD1. The CDR3 runs 17 residues. V was pared by 5 bases and J by 7 bases, with 18 bases of the junction left unmatched. CDR1 and CDR2 from the germline V gene are SEHNR and FQNEAQ (reference sequence). The CDR3 loop reads CASSRLGQGARPTGYTF. DNA of the CDR3: TGTGCCAGCAGCCGCCTCGGACAGGGAGCGAGGCCCACTGGCTACACCTTC.

The chain recombines TRBV5-6 with TRBJ2-2, with D possibly matching TRBD1 (6 bases). CDR1 and CDR2 (germline): SGHDT, YYEEEE. The V and J ends lost 4 bases and 0 bases respectively, with 22 bases between them. The CDR3 sequence is 19 residues long. DNA for the CDR3: TGTGCCAGCAGCGTGGGTCGATTCGGACAGATCGCGAACACCGGGGAGCTGTTTTTT. Translating gives CASSVGRFGQIANTGELFF.

The rearrangement uses TRBV29-1 and TRBJ2-7; 8 nucleotides agree with TRBD2. CDR1 is SQVTM and CDR2 is ANQGSEA in the germline V gene. The V and J ends lost 2 bases and 4 bases, in that order; junction bases with no gene match: 4. The CDR3 consists of 13 residues. The CDR3 bases are TGCAGCGTTGAAAGTAGCGGGATTTACGAGCAGTACTTC. Protein: CSVESSGIYEQYF.

The chain links TRBV5-1 to TRBJ2-3; D remains unclear. There are 14 residues in the CDR3. Germline CDR1 SGHRS, CDR2 YFSETQ. Trimming removed 1 base from V and 4 bases from J, with 10 bases in between. As DNA, the CDR3 is TGCGCCAGCAGCTTGTCGGCTAGTTCAGATACGCAGTATTTT. Amino acid sequence: CASSLSASSDTQYF. The entire variable domain, with the rest obtained from reference TRBV5-1 and TRBJ2-3, is as follows: KAGVTQTPRYLIKTRGQQVTLSCSPISGHRSVSWYQQTPGQGLQFLFEYFSETQRNKGNFPGRFSGRQFSNSRSEMNVSTLELGDSALYLCASSLSASSDTQYFGPGTRLTVL.

The chain carries TRBV10-2 and TRBJ1-2; D may be TRBD1 (6 bases). With 4 bases removed from V and 4 bases from J, the gap between germline ends came to 22 bases. The CDR3 spans 17 residues. Per the germline V gene, CDR1 is WSHSY and CDR2 is SAAADI. CDR3 DNA sequence: TGCGCCAGCAGTGCGACAGGATTCCGACCCTGGGGCTATGGCTACACCTTC. Translated: CASSATGFRPWGYGYTF.

This clone was seen only once. The chain carries TRBV2 and TRBJ2-3; TRBD2 matches 9 bases. This CDR3 is built from 16 residues. The V and J ends lost 3 bases and 3 bases, in that order; junction bases with no gene match: 7. Germline V gives CDR1 SNHLY, CDR2 FYNNEI. The CDR3, as DNA: TGTGCCAGCAGTGAGGCTAGCGGGAAGCTTACAGATACGCAGTATTTT. Its protein is CASSEASGKLTDTQYF.

This clone was seen only once. This sequence joins TRBV29-1 and TRBJ1-2, with D maybe TRBD1 (6 bases). Between the trimmed V and J ends, which lost 0 bases and 4 bases, there was a span of 12 bases. CDR1 is SQVTM and CDR2 is ANQGSEA in the germline V gene. The CDR3 is made up of 14 amino acids. Here the CDR3 reads CSVEDIAGVYGYTF. CDR3 bases: TGCAGCGTTGAAGATATCGCAGGGGTCTATGGCTACACCTTC.

The rearrangement joins TRBV6-1 to TRBJ1-4; D unclear. Germline V gene data show CDR1 as MNHNS and CDR2 as SASEGT. Trimming left V 5 bases short and J 8 bases short, with 15 bases between. CDR3 length: 14 residues. DNA for the CDR3: TGTGCCAGCAGTCCAGTGGGCTTATCGGAAAAACTGTTTTTT. This gives the protein CASSPVGLSEKLFF.

The chain recombines TRBV28 with TRBJ2-5; a weak D match, TRBD1 (5 bases). The V end lost 4 bases, the J end lost 2 bases, and 14 bases lay between the germline ends. Germline lookup yields CDR1 MDHEN and CDR2 SYDVKM. The CDR3 extends over 15 amino acids. For the CDR3, the DNA is TGTGCCAGCAGTTCCGCGCGACAGCTTCAAGAGACCCAGTACTTC. It encodes CASSSARQLQETQYF.

This chain uses TRBV5-4 with TRBJ2-1; TRBD2 is a possible D gene (6 bases). Germline V CDR1 and CDR2: SGHNT, YYREEE (reference sequence). The V gene lost 4 bases and the J gene lost 3 bases, with 14 bases spanning the gap. There are 15 residues in the CDR3. CDR3 protein: CASSQELAVYNEQFF. The CDR3 DNA follows: TGTGCCAGCAGCCAGGAACTAGCTGTCTACAATGAGCAGTTCTTC.

The chain employs TRBV30 and TRBJ1-5; a possible D gene is TRBD1 (6 bases). The CDR3 consists of 16 residues. Germline V gene data show CDR1 as GTSNPN and CDR2 as SVGIG (reference sequence). V was cut by 2 bases and J by 6 bases, with 20 bases left in between. The CDR3 loop reads CAWSPWVGGKGQPQHF. The CDR3 DNA sequence: TGTGCCTGGAGTCCCTGGGTAGGGGGAAAAGGTCAGCCCCAGCATTTT.

V usage is TRBV4-1 and J usage is TRBJ1-1; D is undetermined. Trimming pared 0 bases from V and 4 bases from J, leaving 18 bases between. CDR1 and CDR2 (germline): MGHRA, YSYEKL. CDR3 length: 17 amino acids. Here the CDR3 reads CASSQEGGGLIGTEAFF. The CDR3 coding sequence is TGCGCCAGCAGCCAAGAGGGAGGCGGCCTGATTGGCACTGAAGCTTTCTTT.

The rearrangement joins TRBV19 to TRBJ1-1; D possibly corresponds to TRBD1 (5 bases). The V gene lost 6 bases and the J gene lost 10 bases, with 27 bases spanning the gap. The germline gives CDR1 LNHDA, CDR2 SQIVND (reference sequence). The CDR3 contains 16 residues. The CDR3 loop is CASRPGGTSSLAAAFF. The CDR3 DNA follows: TGTGCCAGTAGACCCGGCGGGACCTCATCACTTGCTGCAGCTTTCTTT.

This clone was counted once. The chain has TRBV7-9 and TRBJ2-2; 8 positions match TRBD2. CDR1 is SEHNR and CDR2 is FQNEAQ in the germline V gene (reference sequence). Trimming at V came to 5 bases and at J to 7 bases, leaving 15 bases not matched to a gene. This CDR3 comprises 17 residues. CDR3 DNA sequence: TGTGCCAGCAGCCCTAAAATACGACTAGCGTTGTTCGGGGAGCTGTTTTTT. Amino acids: CASSPKIRLALFGELFF.

The genes are TRBV6-5 and TRBJ1-2, with D uncertain. CDR1 MNHEY and CDR2 SVGAGI come from the germline V gene. V shed 6 bases and J shed 4 bases, with 9 bases lying between them. The CDR3 is made up of 12 amino acids. The CDR3 protein is CASSSGLYGYTF. The CDR3 DNA reads as TGTGCCAGCAGCTCGGGTCTCTATGGCTACACCTTC.